This T cell receptor beta chain was sequenced during a study of blood T cell repertoires in COVID-19. About the research overall: Acute-phase and convalescent COVID-19 samples originated in the United States, Italy and Spain. The cDNA or gDNA used as material had been derived from T cells, B-cell-depleted T cells, or PBMCs.

Authors' processing steps: Quantification of nucleated cells was approximated via reference gene primer amplification. Generated by immunoSEQ multiplex PCR, the TCRdb table keeps only in-frame clones and is missing some. V and J calls and clone size follow that table, whereas D and trimming were derived from the DNA. The profile covers tens of thousands of clones, with about 76% appearing a single time and about 45% taken by the ten largest. After removal of 10 bases from V and 5 bases from J, the junction contained 14 bases not matched to a gene. This CDR3 has 16 amino acids. Germline V gene lookup returns CDR1 MDHEN and CDR2 SYDVKM.

The sequence derives from an elderly man with acute or convalescent COVID-19. The sequenced material came from peripheral blood. V usage is TRBV28 and J usage is TRBJ1-4; 9 nucleotides agree with TRBD1. The CDR3 DNA reads TGTGCCACCCGAACAACCGGGACAGGGATAAATGAAAAACTGTTTTTT. This encodes CATRTTGTGINEKLFF.